Below, 22 T cell receptor beta chains from the same sample are listed, as sequenced in a study of OX40 agonist ivuxolimab in advanced cancers. TCRdb's copy holds only in-frame clones and misses some; the assay was immunoSEQ multiplex PCR. The sample lists around 25,000 clones; 84% were seen once. The material was CD4+ or CD8+ T cells sorted from blood, obtained in a trial of the OX40 agonist ivuxolimab. The origin of the receptors is an adult with an advanced solid tumor such as melanoma, head and neck, liver or kidney cancer.

This chain uses TRBV14 with TRBJ2-7; TRBD2 aligns across 9 bases. This CDR3 has 15 residues. V shed 4 bases, J shed 5 bases, and the junction held 9 bases outside the gene matches. The germline gives CDR1 SGHDN, CDR2 FVKESK. CDR3 coding DNA: TGTGCCAGCAGCCTTCACGCGGGAGGGAAGGACGAGCAGTACTTC. Its translation: CASSLHAGGKDEQYF.

This clone showed up just once. This sequence joins TRBV7-2 and TRBJ2-1; possibly TRBD1 for D (6 bases). The germline V and J ends were trimmed by 5 bases and 8 bases, with 13 bases remaining between them. This CDR3 has 13 amino acids. Germline CDR1 and CDR2: SGHTA and FQGNSA. CDR3 in amino acids: CASSLQGRYEQFF. DNA for the CDR3: TGTGCCAGCAGCCTACAGGGCAGGTATGAGCAGTTCTTC.

The chain links TRBV10-1 to TRBJ2-3; a weak D match, TRBD1 (6 bases). Trimming removed 4 bases at V and 1 base at J, with 6 bases between. This CDR3 has 13 amino acids. Germline lookup yields CDR1 WNHNN and CDR2 SYGVQD (reference sequence). This CDR3 reads CASSGTGTDTQYF. Written as DNA, the CDR3 is TGCGCCAGCAGTGGGACAGGCACAGATACGCAGTATTTT.

The count of this clone is one. The chain recombines TRBV6-6 with TRBJ2-1; the match to TRBD1 covers 9 bases. V gave up 2 bases and J gave up 7 bases; unmatched junction bases: 9. CDR1 is MNHNY and CDR2 is SVGAGI in the germline V gene (reference sequence). This CDR3 spans 16 amino acids. CDR3 in DNA: TGTGCCAGCAGTTACCCGGCCGGGACAGGGTTTAATGAGCAGTTCTTC. This translates into CASSYPAGTGFNEQFF.

This rearrangement joins TRBV18 to TRBJ1-6; the D is unclear. Trimming left V 2 bases short and J 7 bases short, with 12 bases between. The CDR3 consists of 15 residues. CDR1 is KGHSH and CDR2 is LQKENI in the germline V gene. CDR3 sequence reads: CASSPDPVGNSPLHF. The CDR3 DNA is TGTGCCAGCTCACCAGATCCGGTTGGAAATTCACCCCTCCACTTT.

V usage is TRBV7-6 and J usage is TRBJ2-7; D is ambiguous. CDR1 and CDR2 (germline): SGHVS, FNYEAQ. The CDR3 length is 13 residues. V was clipped by 3 bases and J by 2 bases, with 8 bases between them. In nucleotides, the CDR3 is TGTGCCAGCAGCTTCGGAAGAACCTACGAGCAGTACTTC. Amino acid sequence: CASSFGRTYEQYF.

This chain joins TRBV7-2 and TRBJ2-3; 7 positions agree with TRBD2. The CDR3 contains 18 residues. V lost 2 bases to trimming and J lost 4 bases; unmatched junction nucleotides: 15. Germline loops: CDR1 SGHTA, CDR2 FQGNSA. CDR3 sequence (DNA): TGTGCCAGCAGCTTAAAGCCCCAAACTAGCGAATATCCAGATACGCAGTATTTT. Its protein product is CASSLKPQTSEYPDTQYF.

V gene TRBV2 combines with J gene TRBJ2-1; the D call may be TRBD1 or TRBD2 (5 bases each). V lost 7 bases and J 6 bases, leaving 19 bases between the germline ends. Germline lookup yields CDR1 SNHLY and CDR2 FYNNEI. CDR3 size: 15 residues. This chain's CDR3 is CASTGGSLGTNEQFF. CDR3 in DNA: TGTGCCAGCACGGGCGGAAGCCTGGGGACCAATGAGCAGTTCTTC.

This chain connects TRBV11-3 to TRBJ2-3, with TRBD1 identical over 9 bases. There are 16 residues in the CDR3. Germline loops: CDR1 SGHNT, CDR2 YENEEA. V dropped 1 base and J dropped 6; count of bases not matched to a gene: 8. Here the CDR3 DNA reads TGTGCCAGCAGCTTAGGAGACAGGGGGGCGGGGGATACGCAGTATTTT. The encoded protein is CASSLGDRGAGDTQYF.

CDR3 bases: TGTGCCTGGAGGAAGGAGGACGGATACTATGGCTACACCTTC. Its protein is CAWRKEDGYYGYTF. The rearrangement joins TRBV30 to TRBJ1-2; D remains ambiguous. The CDR3 consists of 14 residues. The germline gives CDR1 GTSNPN, CDR2 SVGIG (reference sequence). The V end lost 3 bases, the J end lost 3 bases, and 14 bases lay between the germline ends.

This chain connects TRBV11-3 to TRBJ2-6, with 7 bases aligning to TRBD1. The ends lost 5 bases at V and 7 bases at J; junction bases unmatched: 5. This CDR3 contains 14 residues. Germline-derived CDR1 and CDR2 are SGHNT and YENEEA. CDR3 nucleotide sequence: TGTGCCAGCAGCCTAAACAGGGGCGCCAACGTCCTGACTTTC. The encoded protein is CASSLNRGANVLTF. Looking up the rest from reference TRBV11-3 and TRBJ2-6 gives the full variable domain: EAGVVQSPRYKIIEKKQPVAFWCNPISGHNTLYWYLQNLGQGPELLIRYENEEAVDDSQLPKDRFSAERLKGVDSTLKIQPAELGDSAVYLCASSLNRGANVLTFGAGSRLTVL.

V and J are TRBV27 and TRBJ2-1; tentatively, D is TRBD1 or TRBD2 (6 bases each). The V gene lost 2 bases and the J gene lost 9 bases, with 11 bases spanning the gap. The CDR3 consists of 13 residues. CDR1 is MNHEY, CDR2 SMNVEV, per germline (reference sequence). The CDR3 here is CASSLIGGIEQFF. The CDR3 DNA follows: TGTGCCAGCAGTTTAATCGGGGGCATTGAGCAGTTCTTC.

The chain links TRBV4-3 to TRBJ1-1; D uncertain. The CDR3 runs to 14 residues. V dropped 4 bases and J dropped 5 bases, with 14 bases sitting between them. The germline gives CDR1 LGHNA, CDR2 YSLEER. In DNA, the CDR3 is TGCGCCAGCAGCCTCTCTGCAGGCAGGACTGAAGCTTTCTTT. This translates into CASSLSAGRTEAFF.

The chain uses TRBV6-6 and TRBJ1-5; D ambiguous. Trimming removed 6 bases from V and 2 bases from J, with 11 bases in between. The CDR3 consists of 14 residues. Germline assignment: CDR1 MNHNY and CDR2 SVGAGI (reference sequence). CDR3: CASSGRQRNQPQHF. CDR3 bases: TGTGCCAGCAGCGGCCGGCAGCGCAATCAGCCCCAGCATTTT.

The CDR3 protein is CSARTFMGYTF. In DNA form, the CDR3 reads TGCAGTGCTAGGACATTTATGGGCTACACCTTC. The V and J genes are TRBV20-1 and TRBJ1-2; D gene unclear. V was clipped by 3 bases and J by 8 bases, with 10 bases between them. CDR3 length: 11 amino acids. Germline values: CDR1 DFQATT, CDR2 SNEGSKA (reference sequence).

V usage is TRBV15 and J usage is TRBJ1-1; D gene unclear. The CDR3 has 16 amino acids. Trimming stripped 1 base from V and 0 bases from J, with 12 bases between. CDR1 is LNHNV and CDR2 is YYDKDF in the germline V gene (reference sequence). CDR3: CATSRGVGAMNTEAFF. The CDR3 region has the DNA TGTGCCACCAGCAGAGGGGTAGGAGCAATGAACACTGAAGCTTTCTTT.

This clone appeared once. Other DNA sequences from this sample encode an identical CDR3 as well. This sequence joins TRBV5-4 and TRBJ1-1, with 7 bases that match TRBD1. The trim removed 4 bases at V and 0 bases at J, leaving 9 bases unmatched. The CDR3 is 16 amino acids. Per germline, CDR1 SGHNT and CDR2 YYREEE (reference sequence). CDR3 nucleotides: TGTGCCAGCAGCCCCAGAGTGACAGGGCTGAACACTGAAGCTTTCTTT. Translating it yields CASSPRVTGLNTEAFF. Drawing the rest from reference TRBV5-4 and TRBJ1-1, the complete variable domain is ETGVTQSPTHLIKTRGQQVTLRCSSQSGHNTVSWYQQALGQGPQFIFQYYREEENGRGNFPPRFSGLQFPNYSSELNVNALELDDSALYLCASSPRVTGLNTEAFFGQGTRLTVV.

The CDR3 DNA follows: TGTGCCAGCAGCTTGAATTGGGGCTACAATGAGCAGTTCTTC. Protein product: CASSLNWGYNEQFF. The chain employs TRBV5-5 and TRBJ2-1; D is ambiguous. V was trimmed by 1 base and J by 3 bases, leaving 8 bases between them. The CDR3 spans 14 residues. CDR1 and CDR2 (germline): SGHKS, YYEKEE (reference sequence).

This clone was seen only a few times. This sequence joins TRBV29-1 and TRBJ1-2; possibly TRBD1 for D (5 bases). Germline V lookup: CDR1 SQVTM, CDR2 ANQGSEA. This CDR3 region has 15 residues. V lost 0 bases to trimming and J lost 5 bases, with 16 bases between them. CDR3 region: CSVEDHGGGVYGYTF. As DNA, the CDR3 is TGCAGCGTTGAAGATCACGGCGGAGGGGTTTATGGCTACACCTTC.

The chain uses TRBV4-1 and TRBJ2-5; 10 nucleotides align to TRBD2. The end of the DNA fits TRBJ2-7 better, so the J call may be wrong. Germline assignment: CDR1 MGHRA and CDR2 YSYEKL. This CDR3 is 18 amino acids long. This chain's CDR3 is CASSQDTRASGGNYEQYF. The CDR3, as DNA: TGCGCCAGCAGCCAAGATACAAGGGCTAGCGGGGGAAACTACGAGCAGTACTTC.

This chain connects TRBV10-3 to TRBJ2-7; 14 positions agree with TRBD2. The V gene end was trimmed by 2 bases and the J gene end by 7 bases; junction bases not matched to a gene: 4. The germline CDR1 and CDR2 sequences are ENHRY and SYGVKD. CDR3 length: 15 amino acids. The chain's CDR3 is CAISEGLAGGGEQYF. As DNA, the CDR3 is TGTGCCATCAGTGAGGGACTAGCGGGGGGAGGTGAGCAGTACTTC.

J is TRBJ1-6 and V is TRBV5-4; no clear D gene. Germline CDR1 reads SGHNT; CDR2 reads YYREEE (reference sequence). Between the trimmed V and J ends, which lost 4 bases and 7 bases, there was a span of 15 bases. This CDR3 region has 15 residues. The CDR3 spells CASSPAGRPNSPLHF. The CDR3 DNA reads TGTGCCAGCAGCCCCGCCGGCCGGCCAAATTCACCCCTCCACTTT.